This entry lists 18 T cell receptor beta chains sequenced from one sample in a study of blood T cell repertoires in COVID-19. The protocol was immunoSEQ multiplex PCR, while the TCRdb copy is restricted to in-frame clones and leaves out a portion. The top ten hold roughly a fifth of the sample, which has about 170,000 clones, 80% to 90% seen once. The sample consisted of peripheral blood. These receptors were taken from a woman aged 65 to 85 who had recovered from COVID-19.

The chain links TRBV13 to TRBJ2-7; the match to TRBD1 covers 10 bases. CDR3 size: 16 residues. The V and J ends lost 5 bases and 1 base, in that order; junction bases with no gene match: 8. From germline, CDR1 is PRHDT and CDR2 FYEKMQ (reference sequence). CDR3 sequence (DNA): TGTGCCAGCAGCCGCACGGGGACAGGGGCATCCTACGAGCAGTACTTC. Protein: CASSRTGTGASYEQYF.

The chain has TRBV18 and TRBJ2-3; D unclear. The CDR3 has 13 amino acids. Trimming took 3 bases from V and 11 from J, leaving 15 bases between them. Germline V CDR1 and CDR2: KGHSH, LQKENI. DNA of the CDR3: TGTGCCAGCTCACCGCGCCGAGAGGCCCGGCAGTATTTT. Protein sequence: CASSPRREARQYF.

The genes are TRBV11-2 and TRBJ2-3, with D maybe TRBD2 (5 bases). The CDR3 is made up of 15 amino acids. CDR1 and CDR2 from the germline V gene are SGHAT and FQNNGV. The V end lost 5 bases, the J end lost 1 base, and 13 bases lay between the germline ends. The CDR3 region is CASSPPRTGTDTQYF. The CDR3 bases are TGTGCCAGCAGCCCTCCCCGGACTGGCACAGATACGCAGTATTTT.

The chain recombines TRBV5-6 with TRBJ2-3; D may be TRBD1 (6 bases). CDR1 and CDR2 from the germline V gene are SGHDT and YYEEEE. CDR3 length: 15 amino acids. V was clipped by 4 bases and J by 4 bases, with 16 bases between them. CDR3 amino acids: CASSPGHYIPDTQYF. CDR3 sequence (DNA): TGTGCCAGCAGCCCGGGACACTACATCCCAGATACGCAGTATTTT.

The rearrangement joins TRBV10-3 to TRBJ2-7, with 10 bases lining up with TRBD1. The trim removed 4 bases at V and 6 bases at J, leaving 9 bases unmatched. Germline-derived CDR1 and CDR2 are ENHRY and SYGVKD. The CDR3 totals 15 residues. The CDR3 DNA reads TGTGCCATCAGTGGGGGAGGGACAGGGGTAAGCGAGCAGTACTTC. As protein: CAISGGGTGVSEQYF.

The CDR3 DNA is TGTGCCAGCAGCTCCCGGGCTAGCGGGGGGCCCTGGGGCGGGGAGCTGTTTTTT. Translating gives CASSSRASGGPWGGELFF. J is TRBJ2-2 and V is TRBV7-3; 11 bases fit TRBD2. The CDR3 extends over 18 amino acids. The junction had 14 bases not matched to a gene; V was cut back by 4 bases and J by 7 bases. CDR1 SGHTA and CDR2 FQGTGA come from the germline V gene. The complete variable domain, with remaining parts taken from reference TRBV7-3 and TRBJ2-2, reads GAGVSQTPSNKVTEKGKYVELRCDPISGHTALYWYRQSLGQGPEFLIYFQGTGAADDSGLPNDRFFAVRPEGSVSTLKIQRTERGDSAVYLCASSSRASGGPWGGELFFGEGSRLTVL.

This clone is a singleton in its sample. This chain joins TRBV3-1 (or the pseudogene TRBV3-2) and TRBJ2-7; 11 bases agree with TRBD2. Germline CDR1 reads LGHDT; CDR2 reads YNNKEL (reference sequence). Losses at the gene ends were 3 bases for V and 11 bases for J; bases not matched to a gene: 15. This CDR3 is built from 16 residues. CDR3 protein: CASSHQSGTSGRVEYF. The CDR3 DNA is TGTGCCAGCAGCCACCAATCCGGGACTAGCGGCCGGGTGGAGTACTTC.

The chain links TRBV19 to TRBJ1-1; D is possibly TRBD1 (5 bases). CDR1 LNHDA and CDR2 SQIVND come from the germline V gene (reference sequence). Trimming removed 9 bases at V and 6 bases at J, with 8 bases between. The CDR3 is made up of 10 amino acids. CDR3 sequence reads: CASRGAEAFF. The CDR3 DNA sequence: TGTGCCAGCCGGGGGGCTGAAGCTTTCTTT.

The rearrangement joins TRBV30 to TRBJ1-2; 7 bases align to TRBD1. The CDR3 spans 13 residues. Trimming cost V 4 bases and J 3 bases; bases outside gene matches: 5. Germline CDR1 GTSNPN, CDR2 SVGIG (reference sequence). This chain's CDR3 is CAWNVRGDYGYTF. CDR3 DNA sequence: TGTGCCTGGAATGTCAGGGGGGACTATGGCTACACCTTC.

This chain joins TRBV28 and TRBJ1-1; 12 bases align to TRBD1. The V gene end was trimmed by 6 bases and the J gene end by 8 bases; junction bases not matched to a gene: 13. The V gene's germline CDR1 is MDHEN and CDR2 SYDVKM. CDR3 length: 16 amino acids. The CDR3: CASSPGGTGGRGEAFF. DNA for the CDR3: TGTGCCAGCAGCCCAGGGGGGACAGGGGGCCGTGGGGAAGCTTTCTTT.

The gene calls are TRBV6-5 and TRBJ1-2, with D possibly TRBD1 on 5 matching bases. The CDR3 sequence is 14 residues long. Germline loops: CDR1 MNHEY, CDR2 SVGAGI. V lost 4 bases to trimming and J lost 7 bases, with 16 bases between them. The DNA for the CDR3 is TGTGCCAGCAGTTCCTGGGGGGAGAGGGGTGGCTACACCTTC. Amino acid sequence: CASSSWGERGGYTF.

V is TRBV4-2 and J is TRBJ2-3; 10 bases map to TRBD1. The CDR3 consists of 16 residues. Per the germline V gene, CDR1 is LGHNA and CDR2 is YNFKEQ. The J segment lost 6 bases and the V segment lost 2 bases, leaving 8 bases of the junction unmatched. For the CDR3, the DNA is TGTGCCAGCAGCCAAAGGGGGGACAGGGGACCCGATACGCAGTATTTT. Residues: CASSQRGDRGPDTQYF.

The chain recombines TRBV5-4 with TRBJ2-7; 10 nucleotides line up with TRBD2. V lost 4 bases and J lost 7; bases outside the gene matches: 14. The CDR3 runs 16 residues. Germline V gives CDR1 SGHNT, CDR2 YYREEE (reference sequence). The CDR3 protein is CASSPGSGRAVGEQYF. The DNA of the CDR3 is TGTGCCAGCAGCCCTGGGAGCGGGAGGGCCGTGGGGGAGCAGTACTTC.

This chain connects TRBV18 to TRBJ1-1; 7 nucleotides match TRBD1. V lost 5 bases, J lost 3 bases, and 9 bases stayed unmatched. Germline V gene sequence: CDR1 KGHSH, CDR2 LQKENI. There are 15 residues in the CDR3. The CDR3 region has the DNA TGTGCCAGCTCATCCCCGACAGGGATGGACACTGAAGCTTTCTTT. This translates into CASSSPTGMDTEAFF. Supplemented by reference TRBV18 and TRBJ1-1, the full variable domain reads NAGVMQNPRHLVRRRGQEARLRCSPMKGHSHVYWYRQLPEEGLKFMVYLQKENIIDESGMPKERFSAEFPKEGPSILRIQQVVRGDSAAYFCASSSPTGMDTEAFFGQGTRLTVV.

The V and J genes are TRBV7-9 and TRBJ2-5; 8 bases map to TRBD1. V lost 5 bases and J lost 5; bases outside the gene matches: 4. CDR1 is SEHNR, CDR2 FQNEAQ, per germline (reference sequence). The CDR3 runs to 13 residues. The DNA for the CDR3 is TGTGCCAGCAGCCGGACAGGGTTGGAGACCCAGTACTTC. Its protein is CASSRTGLETQYF.

The chain carries TRBV7-9 and TRBJ2-1, with 10 bases aligning to TRBD1. Per germline, CDR1 SEHNR and CDR2 FQNEAQ (reference sequence). V gave up 3 bases and J gave up 10 bases; unmatched junction bases: 9. The CDR3 length is 15 residues. The CDR3 coding sequence is TGTGCCAGCAGCTTCCCGGGACAGGGGCCCGGGGAGCAGTTCTTC. The encoded protein is CASSFPGQGPGEQFF.

The rearrangement joins TRBV5-4 to TRBJ2-5, with TRBD2 matching over 15 bases. The J segment lost 5 bases and the V segment lost 4 bases, leaving 18 bases of the junction unmatched. Per germline, CDR1 SGHNT and CDR2 YYREEE (reference sequence). The CDR3 contains 20 residues. The DNA of the CDR3 is TGTGCCAGCAGCCCCTCGCCGACAAGGACTAGCGGGGGGGCAGGGGAGACCCAGTACTTC. It encodes CASSPSPTRTSGGAGETQYF.

This chain connects TRBV19 to TRBJ2-5; D not certain. V dropped 4 bases and J dropped 1 base, with 10 bases sitting between them. Germline-derived CDR1 and CDR2 are LNHDA and SQIVND (reference sequence). The CDR3 is 14 residues long. CDR3: CASSRATIQETQYF. In DNA, the CDR3 is TGTGCCAGTAGTAGGGCCACCATCCAAGAGACCCAGTACTTC.